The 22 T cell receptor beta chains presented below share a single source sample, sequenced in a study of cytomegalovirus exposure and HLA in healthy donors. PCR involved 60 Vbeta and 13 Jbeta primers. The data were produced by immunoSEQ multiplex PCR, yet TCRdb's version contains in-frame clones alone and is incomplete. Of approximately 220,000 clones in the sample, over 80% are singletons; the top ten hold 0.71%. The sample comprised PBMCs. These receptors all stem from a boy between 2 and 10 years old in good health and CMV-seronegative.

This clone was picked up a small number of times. The CDR3 loop reads CASSFVELNEKLFF. CDR3 nucleotides: TGTGCCAGCAGCTTCGTCGAGTTGAATGAAAAACTGTTTTTT. The gene calls are TRBV7-6 and TRBJ1-4; D uncertain. Germline V gene data show CDR1 as SGHVS and CDR2 as FNYEAQ. V dropped 3 bases and J dropped 5 bases, with 10 bases sitting between them. The CDR3 has 14 amino acids. The whole variable domain, filled in from reference TRBV7-6 and TRBJ1-4, reads GAGVSQSPRYKVTKRGQDVALRCDPISGHVSLYWYRQALGQGPEFLTYFNYEAQQDKSGLPNDRFSAERPEGSISTLTIQRTEQRDSAMYRCASSFVELNEKLFFGSGTQLSVL.

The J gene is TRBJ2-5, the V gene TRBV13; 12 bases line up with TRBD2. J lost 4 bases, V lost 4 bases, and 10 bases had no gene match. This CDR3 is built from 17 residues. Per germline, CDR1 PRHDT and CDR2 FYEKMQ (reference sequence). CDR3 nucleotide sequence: TGTGCCAGCAGCTCCACTTCGCCTAGCGGGGGGGGAGAGACCCAGTACTTC. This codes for CASSSTSPSGGGETQYF.

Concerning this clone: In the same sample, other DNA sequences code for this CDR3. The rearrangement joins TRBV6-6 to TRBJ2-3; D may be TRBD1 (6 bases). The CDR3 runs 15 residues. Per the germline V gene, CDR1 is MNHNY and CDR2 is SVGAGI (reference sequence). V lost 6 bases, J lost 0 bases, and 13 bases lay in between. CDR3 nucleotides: TGTGCCAGCAGGGGTCCGGGACACAGCACAGATACGCAGTATTTT. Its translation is CASRGPGHSTDTQYF.

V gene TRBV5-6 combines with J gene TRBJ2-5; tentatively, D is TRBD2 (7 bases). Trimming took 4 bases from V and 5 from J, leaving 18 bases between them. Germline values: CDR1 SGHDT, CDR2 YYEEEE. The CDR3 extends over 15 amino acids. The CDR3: CASSLRAGAGETQYF. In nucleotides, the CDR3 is TGTGCCAGCAGCCTCAGGGCGGGGGCGGGGGAGACCCAGTACTTC.

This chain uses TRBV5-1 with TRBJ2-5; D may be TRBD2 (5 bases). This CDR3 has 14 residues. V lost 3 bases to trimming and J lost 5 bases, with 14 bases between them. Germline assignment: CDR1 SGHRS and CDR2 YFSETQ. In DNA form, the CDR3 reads TGCGCCAGCAGCTCGGTGCCGGGGTTGGAGACCCAGTACTTC. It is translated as CASSSVPGLETQYF.

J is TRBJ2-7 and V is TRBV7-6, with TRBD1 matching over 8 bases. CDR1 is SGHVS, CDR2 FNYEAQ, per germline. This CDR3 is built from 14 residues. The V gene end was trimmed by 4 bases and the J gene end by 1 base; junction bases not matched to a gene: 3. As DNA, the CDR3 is TGTGCCAGCAGCTGGGGGACAGGTTCCTACGAGCAGTACTTC. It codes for CASSWGTGSYEQYF.

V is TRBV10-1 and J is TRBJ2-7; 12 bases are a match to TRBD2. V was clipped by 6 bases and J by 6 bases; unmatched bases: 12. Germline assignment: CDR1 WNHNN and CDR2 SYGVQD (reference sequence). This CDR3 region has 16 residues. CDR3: CASSPGLAGKAGEQYF. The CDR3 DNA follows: TGCGCCAGCAGCCCCGGACTAGCGGGGAAGGCAGGCGAGCAGTACTTC.

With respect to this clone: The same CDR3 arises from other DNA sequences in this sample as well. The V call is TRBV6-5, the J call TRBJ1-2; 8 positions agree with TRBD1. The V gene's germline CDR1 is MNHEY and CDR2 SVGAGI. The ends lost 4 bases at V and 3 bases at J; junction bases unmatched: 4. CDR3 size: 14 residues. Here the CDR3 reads CASSLTGGDYGYTF. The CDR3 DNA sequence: TGTGCCAGCAGTTTAACAGGGGGAGACTATGGCTACACCTTC.

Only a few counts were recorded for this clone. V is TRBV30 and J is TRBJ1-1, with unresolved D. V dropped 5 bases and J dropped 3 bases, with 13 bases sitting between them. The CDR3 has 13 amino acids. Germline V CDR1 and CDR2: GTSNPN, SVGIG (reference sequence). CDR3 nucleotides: TGTGCCTGGGACCGGAGCGCCGACACTGAAGCTTTCTTT. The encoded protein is CAWDRSADTEAFF.

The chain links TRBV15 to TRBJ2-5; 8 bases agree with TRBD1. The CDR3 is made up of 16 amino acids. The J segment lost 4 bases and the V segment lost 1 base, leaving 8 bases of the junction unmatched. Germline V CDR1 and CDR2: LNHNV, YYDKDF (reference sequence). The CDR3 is CATSRGGQGAGETQYF. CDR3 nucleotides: TGTGCCACCAGCAGAGGTGGGCAGGGGGCTGGAGAGACCCAGTACTTC.

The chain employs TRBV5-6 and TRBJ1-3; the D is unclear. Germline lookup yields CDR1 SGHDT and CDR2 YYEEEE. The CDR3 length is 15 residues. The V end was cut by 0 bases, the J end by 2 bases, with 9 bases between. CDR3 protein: CASSLGTEPGNTIYF. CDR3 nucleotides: TGTGCCAGCAGCTTGGGTACTGAGCCTGGAAACACCATATATTTT.

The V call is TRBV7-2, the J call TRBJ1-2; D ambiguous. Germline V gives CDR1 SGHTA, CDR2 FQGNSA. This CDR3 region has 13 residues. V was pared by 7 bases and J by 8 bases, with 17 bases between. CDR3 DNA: TGTGCCAGCAACCCGACGCCTGGGCCAGGCTACACCTTC. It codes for CASNPTPGPGYTF.

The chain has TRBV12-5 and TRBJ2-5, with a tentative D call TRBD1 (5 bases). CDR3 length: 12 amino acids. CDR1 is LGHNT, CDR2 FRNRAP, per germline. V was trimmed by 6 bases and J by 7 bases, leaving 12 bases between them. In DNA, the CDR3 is TGTGCTAGTGGCGAAGGGGTCGGGACCCAGTACTTC. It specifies CASGEGVGTQYF.

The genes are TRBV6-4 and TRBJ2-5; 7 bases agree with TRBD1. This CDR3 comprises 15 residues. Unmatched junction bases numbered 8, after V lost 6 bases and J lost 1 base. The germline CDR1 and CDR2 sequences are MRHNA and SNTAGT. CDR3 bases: TGTGCCAGCAGACTCAACAGGGGCGCCCAAGAGACCCAGTACTTC. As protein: CASRLNRGAQETQYF.

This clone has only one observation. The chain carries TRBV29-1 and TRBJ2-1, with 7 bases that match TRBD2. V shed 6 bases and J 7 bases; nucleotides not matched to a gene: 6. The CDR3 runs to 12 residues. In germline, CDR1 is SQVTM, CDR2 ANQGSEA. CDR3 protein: CSVGTKGNEQFF. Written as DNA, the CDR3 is TGCAGCGTCGGGACTAAAGGTAATGAGCAGTTCTTC.

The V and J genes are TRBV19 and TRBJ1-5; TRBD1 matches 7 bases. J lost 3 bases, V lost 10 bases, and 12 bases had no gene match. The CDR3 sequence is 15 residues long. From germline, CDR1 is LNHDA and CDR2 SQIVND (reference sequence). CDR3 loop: CAIQGGDRDNQPQHF. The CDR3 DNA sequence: TGTGCCATCCAAGGGGGCGACAGAGACAATCAGCCCCAGCATTTT.

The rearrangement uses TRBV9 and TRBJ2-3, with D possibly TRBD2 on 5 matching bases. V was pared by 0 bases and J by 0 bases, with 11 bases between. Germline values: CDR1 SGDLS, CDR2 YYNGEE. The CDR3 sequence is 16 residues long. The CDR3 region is CASSVGDGLSTDTQYF. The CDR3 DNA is TGTGCCAGCAGCGTAGGGGATGGACTTAGCACAGATACGCAGTATTTT.

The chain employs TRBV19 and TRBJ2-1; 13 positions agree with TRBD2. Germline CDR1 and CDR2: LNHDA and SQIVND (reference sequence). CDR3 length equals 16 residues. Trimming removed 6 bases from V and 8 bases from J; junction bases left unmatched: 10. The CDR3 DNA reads TGTGCCAGTAGCCCGCTCTCCGGGACTAGCGGGGATGAGCAGTTCTTC. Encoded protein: CASSPLSGTSGDEQFF.

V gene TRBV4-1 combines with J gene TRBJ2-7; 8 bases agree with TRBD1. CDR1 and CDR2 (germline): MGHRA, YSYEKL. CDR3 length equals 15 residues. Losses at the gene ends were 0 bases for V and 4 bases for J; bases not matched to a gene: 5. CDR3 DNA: TGCGCCAGCAGCCAAGACGGGACAGGCGTTTACGAGCAGTACTTC. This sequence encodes CASSQDGTGVYEQYF.

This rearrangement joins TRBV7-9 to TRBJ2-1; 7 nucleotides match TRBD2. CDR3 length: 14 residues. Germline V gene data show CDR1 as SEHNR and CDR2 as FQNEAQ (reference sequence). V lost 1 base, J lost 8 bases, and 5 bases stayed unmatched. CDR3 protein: CASSLVGLSDEQFF. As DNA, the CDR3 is TGTGCCAGCAGCTTAGTGGGACTATCCGATGAGCAGTTCTTC.

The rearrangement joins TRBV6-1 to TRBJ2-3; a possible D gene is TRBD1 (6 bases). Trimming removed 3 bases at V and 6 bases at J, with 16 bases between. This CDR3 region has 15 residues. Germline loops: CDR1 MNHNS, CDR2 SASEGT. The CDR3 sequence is CASSDFLGTTDTQYF. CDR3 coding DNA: TGTGCCAGCAGTGACTTCCTCGGGACAACGGATACGCAGTATTTT.

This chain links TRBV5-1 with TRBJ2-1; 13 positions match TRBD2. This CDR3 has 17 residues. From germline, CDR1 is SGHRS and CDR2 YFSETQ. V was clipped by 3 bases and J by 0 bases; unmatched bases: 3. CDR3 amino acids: CASSYGLAGASYNEQFF. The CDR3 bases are TGCGCCAGCAGCTACGGACTAGCGGGGGCCTCCTACAATGAGCAGTTCTTC. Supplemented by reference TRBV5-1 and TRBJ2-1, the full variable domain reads KAGVTQTPRYLIKTRGQQVTLSCSPISGHRSVSWYQQTPGQGLQFLFEYFSETQRNKGNFPGRFSGRQFSNSRSEMNVSTLELGDSALYLCASSYGLAGASYNEQFFGPGTRLTVL.